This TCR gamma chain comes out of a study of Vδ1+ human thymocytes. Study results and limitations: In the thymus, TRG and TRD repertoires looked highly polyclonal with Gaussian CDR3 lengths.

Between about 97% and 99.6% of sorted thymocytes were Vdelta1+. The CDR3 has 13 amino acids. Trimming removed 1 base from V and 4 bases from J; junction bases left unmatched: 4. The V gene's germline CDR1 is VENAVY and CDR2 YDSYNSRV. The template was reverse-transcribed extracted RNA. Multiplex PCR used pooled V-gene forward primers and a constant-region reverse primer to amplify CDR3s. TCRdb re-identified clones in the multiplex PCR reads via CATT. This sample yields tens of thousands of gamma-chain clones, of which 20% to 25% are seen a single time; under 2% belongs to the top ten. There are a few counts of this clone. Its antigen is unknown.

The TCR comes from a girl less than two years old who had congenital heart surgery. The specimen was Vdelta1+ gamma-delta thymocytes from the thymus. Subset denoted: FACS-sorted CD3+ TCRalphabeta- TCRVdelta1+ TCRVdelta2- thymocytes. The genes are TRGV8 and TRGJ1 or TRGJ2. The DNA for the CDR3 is TGTGCCACCTGGGATAGTTGCTATTATAAGAAACTCTTT. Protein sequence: CATWDSCYYKKLF.